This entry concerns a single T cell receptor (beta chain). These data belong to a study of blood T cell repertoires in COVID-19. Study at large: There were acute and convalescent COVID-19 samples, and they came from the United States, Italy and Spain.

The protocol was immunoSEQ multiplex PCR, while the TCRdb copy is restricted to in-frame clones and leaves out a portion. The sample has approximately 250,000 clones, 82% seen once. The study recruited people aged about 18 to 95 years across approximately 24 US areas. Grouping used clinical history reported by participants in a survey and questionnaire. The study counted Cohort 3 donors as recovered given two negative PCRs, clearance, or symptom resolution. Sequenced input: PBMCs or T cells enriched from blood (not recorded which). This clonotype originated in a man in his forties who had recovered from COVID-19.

This CDR3 is CASSPSRNTIYF. DNA of the CDR3: TGTGCCAGCAGCCCCTCGAGGAACACCATATATTTT. V usage is TRBV3-1 (or the pseudogene TRBV3-2) and J usage is TRBJ1-3; the D is unclear. Germline V gene sequence: CDR1 LGHDT, CDR2 YNNKEL (reference sequence). This CDR3 has 12 residues. V gave up 4 bases and J gave up 7 bases, with 8 bases separating them.